The 18 T cell receptor beta chains below were found in one sample sequenced in a study of vaccination effects on CD4 cells after COVID-19. Some clones are missing from TCRdb's copy, which holds only in-frame ones; the method was immunoSEQ multiplex PCR. The table lists 25,000 to 35,000 clones, around 75% of them singletons. Sequencing followed a ViraFEST assay step that expanded antigen-specific CD4+ T cells with viral peptide pools. With about ten days of culture completed, CD4+ T cells were isolated. Either the mRNA-1273 or the BNT162b2 vaccine was given to participants as two doses. Their antigens remain unidentified. The specimen comprised CD4+ T cells from PBMCs cultured with SARS-CoV-2 spike peptides, sampled after COVID-19 vaccination. These receptors were taken from a human donor who received a COVID-19 vaccine. Some clones in this sample may be carry-over from other donors' samples.

The V call is TRBV27, the J call TRBJ2-1; 8 nucleotides align to TRBD1. V dropped 2 bases and J dropped 10; count of bases not matched to a gene: 13. The CDR3 totals 16 residues. Germline V gene sequence: CDR1 MNHEY, CDR2 SMNVEV (reference sequence). Here the CDR3 reads CASSLRPGTGGREQFF. Here the CDR3 DNA reads TGTGCCAGCAGTTTACGTCCCGGGACAGGAGGTCGAGAGCAGTTCTTC.

The chain recombines TRBV19 with TRBJ1-5, with TRBD1 matching over 8 bases. Looked up from germline, CDR1 is LNHDA and CDR2 is SQIVND (reference sequence). CDR3 length: 15 residues. After removal of 5 bases from V and 6 bases from J, the junction contained 9 bases not matched to a gene. The CDR3 nucleotides are TGTGCCAGTAGTGCGACAGGGGTATTAAGTCAGCCCCAGCATTTT. This codes for CASSATGVLSQPQHF. Looking up the rest from reference TRBV19 and TRBJ1-5 gives the full variable domain: DGGITQSPKYLFRKEGQNVTLSCEQNLNHDAMYWYRQDPGQGLRLIYYSQIVNDFQKGDIAEGYSVSREKKESFPLTVTSAQKNPTAFYLCASSATGVLSQPQHFGDGTRLSIL.

This clone was recorded once. The genes are TRBV27 and TRBJ1-2; 7 bases map to TRBD1. The V gene's germline CDR1 is MNHEY and CDR2 SMNVEV (reference sequence). The V and J ends lost 6 bases and 4 bases, in that order; junction bases with no gene match: 2. The CDR3 sequence is 12 residues long. The CDR3, as DNA: TGTGCCAGCAGAGGGGGCGCCTATGGCTACACCTTC. It encodes CASRGGAYGYTF.

The table lists this clone with a count of one. CDR3 nucleotide sequence: TGTGCCAGCAGTTTATTTGAAGCTTTCTTT. Protein product: CASSLFEAFF. The chain employs TRBV12-3 or TRBV12-4 and TRBJ1-1, with D unresolved. V lost 2 bases and J 7 bases, leaving 2 bases between the germline ends. The CDR3 is 10 amino acids.

The chain combines TRBV7-9 with TRBJ2-4; D remains unclear. The V and J ends lost 5 bases and 1 base respectively, with 12 bases between them. The length of the CDR3 is 15 residues. Germline CDR1 reads SEHNR; CDR2 reads FQNEAQ (reference sequence). The CDR3 loop is CASSLTTRAKNIQYF. The DNA of the CDR3 is TGTGCCAGCAGCCTCACAACAAGGGCCAAAAACATTCAGTACTTC.

V and J are TRBV2 and TRBJ2-5, with 7 nucleotides matching TRBD2. The CDR3 sequence is 14 residues long. V lost 7 bases to trimming and J lost 1 base; unmatched junction nucleotides: 6. Looked up from germline, CDR1 is SNHLY and CDR2 is FYNNEI. The CDR3 sequence: CASIFRGVQETQYF. The CDR3 DNA follows: TGTGCCAGCATTTTTCGGGGGGTCCAAGAGACCCAGTACTTC.

This chain links TRBV5-1 with TRBJ2-2; no firm D call. V was shortened by 0 bases and J by 5 bases, with 14 bases between the two germline ends. The CDR3 runs to 16 residues. In germline, CDR1 is SGHRS, CDR2 YFSETQ. This CDR3 reads CASSLVALIGTGELFF. The CDR3 DNA is TGCGCCAGCAGCTTGGTAGCCCTAATCGGGACCGGGGAGCTGTTTTTT.

This chain connects TRBV5-1 to TRBJ1-2; D may be TRBD1 (5 bases). Trimming took off 0 bases at V and 6 bases at J, with 24 bases between the two ends. The germline V gene encodes CDR1 SGHRS and CDR2 YFSETQ. The CDR3 is 18 amino acids. The chain's CDR3 is CASSLEVAGTRGRNGYTF. CDR3 nucleotide sequence: TGCGCCAGCAGCTTGGAAGTCGCAGGCACCCGGGGGAGGAATGGCTACACCTTC.

This chain connects TRBV6-6 to TRBJ2-5; no reliable D call. The V gene's germline CDR1 is MNHNY and CDR2 SVGAGI (reference sequence). The CDR3 loop spans 11 amino acids. V was clipped by 4 bases and J by 4 bases, with 4 bases between them. The CDR3 region has the DNA TGTGCCAGCAGTTCTCGAGAGACCCAGTACTTC. This codes for CASSSRETQYF.

There are a few counts of this clone. The V call is TRBV29-1, the J call TRBJ2-2, with 11 bases identical to TRBD1. J lost 3 bases, V lost 4 bases, and 1 base had no gene match. The V gene's germline CDR1 is SQVTM and CDR2 ANQGSEA. CDR3 length: 14 amino acids. CDR3 residues: CSVGDRGDTGELFF. CDR3 DNA sequence: TGCAGCGTTGGGGACAGGGGGGACACCGGGGAGCTGTTTTTT.

This chain uses TRBV6-5 with TRBJ1-3; D unresolved. Germline CDR1 and CDR2: MNHEY and SVGAGI. The length of the CDR3 is 15 residues. The ends were cut back, 8 bases at V and 3 bases at J, with 17 bases in the middle. CDR3 coding DNA: TGTGCCAGCCAGGTGGAGGGAGCAGGTGGAAACACCATATATTTT. It encodes CASQVEGAGGNTIYF.

V usage is TRBV6-2 or TRBV6-3 and J usage is TRBJ2-1; TRBD1 matches 10 bases. There are 16 residues in the CDR3. Germline V gene lookup returns CDR1 MNHEY and CDR2 SVGEGT. Losses at the gene ends were 2 bases for V and 4 bases for J; bases not matched to a gene: 5. Written as DNA, the CDR3 is TGTGCCAGCAGTTACCGGCCGGGACAGGGGTACAATGAGCAGTTCTTC. This sequence encodes CASSYRPGQGYNEQFF.

V usage is TRBV30 and J usage is TRBJ2-5, with 9 bases fitting TRBD1. With 2 bases clipped from V and 11 bases from J, the junction kept 9 bases outside the gene matches. The CDR3 covers 13 residues. Germline V CDR1 and CDR2: GTSNPN, SVGIG (reference sequence). CDR3 nucleotide sequence: TGTGCCTGGAGTCCCCTATCTGGACAGGGGCAGTACTTC. Translating it yields CAWSPLSGQGQYF.

This chain connects TRBV5-1 to TRBJ2-7, with D possibly being TRBD2 (5 bases). Germline CDR1 is SGHRS and CDR2 is YFSETQ. Trimming left V 4 bases short and J 2 bases short, with 10 bases between. The CDR3 consists of 13 residues. CDR3 residues: CASSPDGTYEQYV. CDR3 DNA: TGCGCCAGCAGCCCTGACGGGACCTACGAGCAGTACGTC.

The J gene is TRBJ2-5, the V gene TRBV5-4; tentative D call: TRBD1 (6 bases). With 4 bases removed from V and 0 bases from J, the gap between germline ends came to 16 bases. In germline, CDR1 is SGHNT, CDR2 YYREEE (reference sequence). The CDR3 has 16 residues. The CDR3 nucleotides read TGTGCCAGCAGCCCACTGGGGGCGGCGCACCAAGAGACCCAGTACTTC. This translates into CASSPLGAAHQETQYF.

This chain uses TRBV5-6 with TRBJ2-3; the match to TRBD2 covers 8 bases. The CDR3 extends over 16 amino acids. Germline CDR1 SGHDT, CDR2 YYEEEE. With V trimmed by 0 bases and J by 7 bases, 10 bases remained unmatched. The CDR3 nucleotides read TGTGCCAGCAGCTTGGGAGACGGGGGGGCTGGATATACGCAGTATTTT. As protein: CASSLGDGGAGYTQYF.

This chain uses TRBV5-5 with TRBJ1-5, with D unclear. The CDR3 covers 15 residues. Trimming took 0 bases from V and 0 from J, leaving 7 bases between them. Germline V gene sequence: CDR1 SGHKS, CDR2 YYEKEE (reference sequence). The CDR3 spells CASSLDRYSNQPQHF. The CDR3 region has the DNA TGTGCCAGCAGCTTGGATCGATATAGCAATCAGCCCCAGCATTTT.

As for this clone: Germline and junction disagree at one end, which may indicate a read error. This chain uses TRBV12-3 or TRBV12-4 with TRBJ2-4; TRBD1 matches at 11 bases. This CDR3 spans 13 amino acids. CDR3 bases: TGTGCCAGCAGTTTCGGGGGACAGGGGGTTAAGGACTTC. Residues: CASSFGGQGVKDF.